A selection of T cell receptor beta chains follows, all from one sample in a study of cytomegalovirus exposure and HLA in healthy donors. TCRdb's table, derived via immunoSEQ multiplex PCR, lists solely in-frame clones and lacks some. The sample lists approximately 100,000 clones; 60% to 75% were seen once. Sequencing was carried out using PBMCs. Receptors originate from a woman aged 40 to 50 in good health and CMV-seronegative. CDR3s include the opening cysteine and the closing phenylalanine or tryptophan. D genes are given only for firm matches. Expanded clones are given a class, and other clones once, few, many or no size at all.

d_call,clone_size,j_call,v_call,cdr3_aa,cdr3_nt
TRBD2,NA,TRBJ2-5,TRBV18,CASSPQLASAETQYF,TGTGCCAGCTCACCCCAACTAGCGTCTGCAGAGACCCAGTACTTC
NA,few,TRBJ2-7,TRBV6-5,CASTKDSYEQYF,TGTGCCAGCACCAAGGACAGCTACGAGCAGTACTTC
NA,NA,TRBJ2-5,TRBV21-1,CASSKDPKRETQYF,TGTGCCAGCAGCAAAGACCCAAAGCGAGAGACCCAGTACTTC
TRBD2,NA,TRBJ2-1,TRBV4-3,CASSQERGFEQFF,TGCGCCAGCAGCCAAGAGCGGGGGTTTGAGCAGTTCTTC
NA,NA,TRBJ1-1,TRBV28,CASIAGDTEAFF,TGTGCCAGCATAGCAGGGGACACTGAAGCTTTCTTT
NA,NA,TRBJ1-1,TRBV25-1,CASSEYGQRMNTEAFF,TGTGCCAGCAGTGAATACGGACAGCGAATGAACACTGAAGCTTTCTTT
NA,NA,TRBJ1-2,TRBV5-3,CARSLNRRYDYGYTF,TGTGCCAGAAGCTTGAACCGCAGGTACGACTATGGCTACACCTTC
NA,NA,TRBJ2-3,TRBV15,CATSRDRALTQYF,TGTGCCACCAGCAGAGATAGAGCGTTAACGCAGTATTTT
NA,NA,TRBJ2-7,TRBV19,CASSQGHLSYEQYF,TGTGCCAGTAGTCAGGGACACCTCTCCTACGAGCAGTACTTC
NA,once,TRBJ1-5,TRBV7-2,CASSLARHGGNQPQHF,TGTGCCAGCAGCTTAGCGCGACACGGTGGCAATCAGCCCCAGCATTTT
TRBD1,NA,TRBJ1-4,TRBV7-9,CSSSSSDRGLPRRQEKLFF,TGTTCCAGCAGCTCCTCGGACAGGGGCCTTCCACGCCGGCAGGAAAAACTGTTTTTT
NA,NA,TRBJ1-3,TRBV7-2,CASSSGLGWGNTIYF,TGTGCCAGCAGCTCCGGACTGGGGTGGGGAAACACCATATATTTT
TRBD1,NA,TRBJ2-7,TRBV6-6,CASNRGTYEQYF,TGTGCCAGCAACAGGGGGACCTACGAGCAGTACTTC
TRBD1,few,TRBJ2-3,TRBV5-1,CASSPRTGTDTQYF,TGCGCCAGCAGCCCGAGGACAGGGACAGATACGCAGTATTTT
NA,NA,TRBJ1-2,TRBV19,CASTLDFGDGYTF,TGTGCCAGTACCCTGGATTTCGGGGATGGCTACACCTTC
NA,NA,TRBJ2-1,TRBV30,CAWSEGVGANEQFF,TGTGCCTGGAGTGAAGGAGTGGGAGCGAATGAGCAGTTCTTC
NA,NA,TRBJ1-3,TRBV7-6,CASSLLLGQGSGNTIYF,TGTGCCAGCAGCTTACTTTTGGGCCAGGGTTCAGGAAACACCATATATTTT
TRBD2,NA,TRBJ2-7,TRBV15,CATRPTLSGAPYEQYF,TGTGCCACCAGGCCCACGCTCAGCGGGGCCCCCTACGAGCAGTACTTC
TRBD1,NA,TRBJ2-7,TRBV29-1,CSVEPGQGSRGQYF,TGCAGCGTAGAACCGGGACAGGGATCTCGCGGGCAGTACTTC
NA,NA,TRBJ1-1,TRBV11-1,CASSLAEWNTEAFF,TGTGCCAGCAGCTTAGCGGAGTGGAATACCGAAGCTTTCTTT
NA,NA,TRBJ2-7,TRBV6-6,CASSSPAGAYYEQYF,TGTGCCAGCAGCTCCCCCGCGGGGGCTTACTACGAGCAGTACTTC
TRBD2,NA,TRBJ2-7,TRBV28,CASSLRTSGRGYPYEQYF,TGTGCCAGCAGTCTGAGGACTAGCGGGAGGGGATATCCCTACGAGCAGTACTTC
TRBD1,NA,TRBJ2-2,TRBV5-1,CASSLRGGLNTGELFF,TGCGCCAGCAGCTTGAGAGGGGGCCTGAACACCGGGGAGCTGTTTTTT
NA,NA,TRBJ1-2,TRBV2,CASRGGGGGYTF,TGTGCCAGCAGGGGTGGTGGGGGCGGCTACACCTTC
TRBD1,NA,TRBJ2-3,TRBV7-9,CSSSLETGGRDTQYF,TGTTCCAGCAGCTTAGAGACAGGGGGCCGTGATACGCAGTATTTT
NA,NA,TRBJ2-6,TRBV18,CASSPGLSGANVLTF,TGTGCCAGCTCACCAGGCCTCTCTGGGGCCAACGTCCTGACTTTC
TRBD1,NA,TRBJ2-4,TRBV28,CASSRAGGIENIQYF,TGTGCCAGCAGTCGGGCAGGGGGAATCGAAAACATTCAGTACTTC
NA,NA,TRBJ2-1,TRBV7-8,CASNRDTDNEQFF,TGTGCCAGCAACCGGGACACCGACAATGAGCAGTTCTTC
TRBD2,NA,TRBJ2-1,TRBV6-4,CASSDSTSGRASEQFF,TGTGCCAGCAGTGACTCGACTAGCGGGAGGGCCAGTGAGCAGTTCTTC
NA,NA,TRBJ2-5,TRBV7-5,CARSDFTRIIVDETQYF,TGTGCCAGAAGTGATTTCACGAGGATCATCGTCGACGAGACCCAGTACTTC
TRBD2,NA,TRBJ2-1,TRBV7-2,CASSLVSGGAYNEQFF,TGTGCCAGCAGCTTAGTCTCCGGGGGGGCCTACAATGAGCAGTTCTTC
TRBD2,NA,TRBJ2-3,TRBV7-6,CASSLAGGPGTDTQYF,TGTGCCAGCAGCTTAGCGGGAGGGCCGGGCACAGATACGCAGTATTTT
NA,NA,TRBJ2-5,TRBV5-1,CASSLEAEGTQYF,TGCGCCAGCAGCTTGGAGGCCGAGGGGACCCAGTACTTC
NA,few,TRBJ2-7,TRBV21-1,CASSPPLTSGRAGRDF,TGTGCCAGCAGCCCGCCCTTGACTAGCGGGAGAGCTGGCAGGGACTTC
NA,once,TRBJ2-1,TRBV2,CASSEVRRDNEQFF,TGTGCCAGCAGTGAAGTTCGTCGGGACAATGAGCAGTTCTTC
TRBD2,NA,TRBJ2-3,TRBV9,CASSVAFGGGAPDTQYF,TGTGCCAGCAGCGTAGCATTTGGCGGGGGGGCCCCAGATACGCAGTATTTT
TRBD1,few,TRBJ2-1,TRBV9,CASSVDPGQYNEQFF,TGTGCCAGCAGCGTAGATCCGGGACAGTACAATGAGCAGTTCTTC
TRBD1,NA,TRBJ2-7,TRBV4-3,CASSQVGTGRYEQYF,TGCGCCAGCAGCCAAGTAGGGACAGGGCGCTACGAGCAGTACTTC
NA,NA,TRBJ1-1,TRBV19,CASSTHDSYMNTEAFF,TGTGCCAGTAGTACGCACGACAGTTACATGAACACTGAAGCTTTCTTT
TRBD1,NA,TRBJ2-7,TRBV28,CASSSRDRGSYEQYF,TGTGCCAGCAGTTCCCGGGACAGGGGCTCCTACGAGCAGTACTTC
NA,NA,TRBJ2-7,TRBV9,CASSAGETYEQYF,TGTGCCAGCAGCGCGGGGGAAACGTACGAGCAGTACTTC
NA,few,TRBJ1-2,TRBV14,CASSQDHRDYGYTF,TGTGCCAGCAGCCAAGATCATCGAGACTATGGCTACACCTTC
NA,NA,TRBJ2-7,TRBV20-1,CSASHQDEQYF,TGCAGTGCTAGTCACCAGGACGAGCAGTACTTC
NA,NA,TRBJ1-4,TRBV6-1,CASSEARGGPREKLFF,TGTGCCAGCAGTGAAGCGCGCGGGGGGCCAAGGGAAAAACTGTTTTTT
NA,once,TRBJ2-7,TRBV7-8,CASGFRGTSYEQYF,TGTGCCAGCGGGTTTAGGGGGACCTCCTACGAGCAGTACTTC
NA,once,TRBJ2-5,TRBV5-5,CASSQSTVQETQYF,TGTGCCAGCAGCCAGTCGACAGTACAAGAGACCCAGTACTTC
TRBD1,NA,TRBJ1-5,TRBV6-1,CASSQQGGSNQPQHF,TGTGCCAGCAGTCAACAGGGGGGAAGCAATCAGCCCCAGCATTTT
TRBD2,NA,TRBJ2-7,TRBV7-2,CASSLTSGSYEQYF,TGTGCCAGCAGCTTGACTAGCGGGAGCTACGAGCAGTACTTC
NA,NA,TRBJ1-1,TRBV7-7,CASSYRLATEAFF,TGTGCTAGCAGCTATCGCTTGGCCACTGAAGCTTTCTTT
NA,NA,TRBJ1-6,TRBV7-3,CASSLFPGGNSPLHF,TGTGCCAGCAGCTTATTCCCGGGGGGGAATTCACCCCTCCACTTT
TRBD2,NA,TRBJ2-2,TRBV19,CASTEREGWGSGELFF,TGTGCCAGTACCGAACGGGAGGGCTGGGGATCCGGGGAGCTGTTTTTT
TRBD1,NA,TRBJ1-1,TRBV18,CASSKTGGTEAFF,TGTGCCAGCTCAAAGACAGGGGGCACTGAAGCTTTCTTT